The 16 T cell receptor beta chains reported below all come from one sample, sequenced in a study of blood T cell dynamics during melanoma immunotherapy. As for time point: week 3, after first cycle of checkpoint inhibitor. The protocol was immunoSEQ multiplex PCR, while the TCRdb copy is restricted to in-frame clones and leaves out a portion. The sample shows 15,000 to 20,000 clones, roughly 93% of them seen only once. This specimen was effector memory CD8+ T cells from blood, taken from a patient treated with checkpoint blockade. The origin of the receptors is a human donor with melanoma.

V gene TRBV7-9 combines with J gene TRBJ2-7; tentative D call: TRBD2 (6 bases). This CDR3 spans 12 amino acids. Per germline, CDR1 SEHNR and CDR2 FQNEAQ (reference sequence). V was trimmed by 5 bases and J by 5 bases, leaving 10 bases between them. The CDR3 spells CASSPGVHEQYF. The DNA for the CDR3 is TGTGCCAGCAGCCCGGGGGTCCACGAGCAGTACTTC. Drawing the rest from reference TRBV7-9 and TRBJ2-7, the complete variable domain is DTGVSQNPRHKITKRGQNVTFRCDPISEHNRLYWYRQTLGQGPEFLTYFQNEAQLEKSRLLSDRFSAERPKGSFSTLEIQRTEQGDSAMYLCASSPGVHEQYFGPGTRLTVT.

This clone was seen just once. This rearrangement joins TRBV7-8 to TRBJ2-1; a possible D gene is TRBD1 (5 bases). V shed 1 base and J shed 6 bases, with 19 bases lying between them. The CDR3 sequence is 17 residues long. Germline CDR1 is SGHVS and CDR2 is FQNEAQ. The CDR3 is CASSLVGQAGHPNEQFF. The CDR3 DNA sequence: TGTGCCAGCAGCTTAGTGGGTCAAGCAGGGCACCCCAATGAGCAGTTCTTC.

The gene calls are TRBV29-1 and TRBJ2-7, with TRBD1 identical over 7 bases. Germline assignment: CDR1 SQVTM and CDR2 ANQGSEA. The CDR3 is 15 residues long. V trimming: 6 bases; J trimming: 0 bases; junction bases outside the gene matches: 11. Here the CDR3 reads CSVVTPGQSSYEQYF. The CDR3 coding sequence is TGCAGCGTCGTTACTCCGGGACAGAGCTCCTACGAGCAGTACTTC.

The chain uses TRBV19 and TRBJ2-1, with a tentative D call TRBD1 (5 bases). V lost 2 bases to trimming and J lost 7 bases, with 15 bases between them. The CDR3 has 15 residues. The germline V gene encodes CDR1 LNHDA and CDR2 SQIVND (reference sequence). The CDR3 sequence: CASSISGNSKNEQFF. Written as DNA, the CDR3 is TGTGCCAGTAGTATATCAGGGAATTCGAAGAATGAGCAGTTCTTC. Complete variable domain (other parts from reference TRBV19 and TRBJ2-1): DGGITQSPKYLFRKEGQNVTLSCEQNLNHDAMYWYRQDPGQGLRLIYYSQIVNDFQKGDIAEGYSVSREKKESFPLTVTSAQKNPTAFYLCASSISGNSKNEQFFGPGTRLTVL.

V is TRBV18 and J is TRBJ1-1; a weak D match, TRBD1 (5 bases). The CDR3 spans 15 residues. Germline V gene lookup returns CDR1 KGHSH and CDR2 LQKENI. Trimming pared 1 base from V and 3 bases from J, leaving 12 bases between. CDR3 sequence (DNA): TGTGCCAGCTCACCACTGGGGGGTTGGTACACTGAAGCTTTCTTT. This sequence encodes CASSPLGGWYTEAFF.

The V call is TRBV7-6, the J call TRBJ1-4, with D tentatively TRBD1 (5 bases). V was clipped by 1 base and J by 2 bases, with 8 bases between them. Germline assignment: CDR1 SGHVS and CDR2 FNYEAQ. The length of the CDR3 is 15 residues. In DNA form, the CDR3 reads TGTGCCAGCAGCTTAGTGTGGGGGACTAATGAAAAACTGTTTTTT. Protein sequence: CASSLVWGTNEKLFF. The variable domain in full, completed from reference TRBV7-6 and TRBJ1-4, reads GAGVSQSPRYKVTKRGQDVALRCDPISGHVSLYWYRQALGQGPEFLTYFNYEAQQDKSGLPNDRFSAERPEGSISTLTIQRTEQRDSAMYRCASSLVWGTNEKLFFGSGTQLSVL.

The genes are TRBV7-3 and TRBJ1-6, with a possible D match to TRBD1 (5 bases). Germline-derived CDR1 and CDR2 are SGHTA and FQGTGA. V dropped 5 bases and J dropped 9 bases, with 20 bases sitting between them. The CDR3 has 16 amino acids. The CDR3 reads CASSLNPGRGGSPLHF. The CDR3 coding sequence is TGTGCCAGCAGCCTAAACCCGGGGAGGGGAGGTTCACCCCTCCACTTT.

This chain links TRBV7-9 with TRBJ2-5; 9 nucleotides align to TRBD1. The CDR3 consists of 15 residues. CDR1 and CDR2 (germline): SEHNR, FQNEAQ (reference sequence). V was clipped by 1 base and J by 4 bases; unmatched bases: 4. The CDR3 DNA reads as TGTGCCAGCAGCTTAGTTGGGACAGGGAGAGAGACCCAGTACTTC. Its protein product is CASSLVGTGRETQYF.

This clone was counted once. The genes are TRBV25-1 and TRBJ2-5, with D unresolved. The CDR3 extends over 13 amino acids. Germline V lookup: CDR1 MGHDK, CDR2 SYGVNS. The germline V and J ends were trimmed by 5 bases and 5 bases, with 12 bases remaining between them. In DNA form, the CDR3 reads TGTGCCAGCAGTCTAGGGCGCCGGGAGACCCAGTACTTC. It codes for CASSLGRRETQYF.

The gene calls are TRBV7-9 and TRBJ2-7, with a possible D match to TRBD1 (7 bases). V lost 8 bases to trimming and J lost 4 bases, with 21 bases between them. This CDR3 spans 15 amino acids. Per the germline V gene, CDR1 is SEHNR and CDR2 is FQNEAQ (reference sequence). The CDR3 coding sequence is TGTGCCAGCCGGCGGGGAGACAGGGCGATTTACGAGCAGTACTTC. It is translated as CASRRGDRAIYEQYF. Full variable domain (outside the CDR3, taken from reference TRBV7-9 and TRBJ2-7): DTGVSQNPRHKITKRGQNVTFRCDPISEHNRLYWYRQTLGQGPEFLTYFQNEAQLEKSRLLSDRFSAERPKGSFSTLEIQRTEQGDSAMYLCASRRGDRAIYEQYFGPGTRLTVT.

This rearrangement joins TRBV9 to TRBJ2-2, with D tentatively TRBD2 (6 bases). Germline V gene sequence: CDR1 SGDLS, CDR2 YYNGEE. The germline V and J ends were trimmed by 5 bases and 8 bases, with 7 bases remaining between them. The CDR3 is 11 residues long. CDR3 protein: CASRGGGELFF. The CDR3 bases are TGTGCCAGCAGAGGAGGGGGGGAGCTGTTTTTT.

The chain uses TRBV2 and TRBJ2-7; 11 bases agree with TRBD2. The V segment lost 8 bases and the J segment 2 bases; nucleotides outside the gene matches: 5. The CDR3 length is 14 residues. CDR1 and CDR2 from the germline V gene are SNHLY and FYNNEI. CDR3 coding DNA: TGTGCCAGCGTGATAGCGGGAGGGCCCTACGAGCAGTACTTC. As protein: CASVIAGGPYEQYF.

This clone was counted a single time. The genes are TRBV6-1 and TRBJ2-1; TRBD1 matches at 11 bases. CDR1 and CDR2 from the germline V gene are MNHNS and SASEGT. V was clipped by 10 bases and J by 7 bases; unmatched bases: 3. This CDR3 contains 12 residues. In nucleotides, the CDR3 is TGTGCCACGGACAGGGGGCGAAATGAGCAGTTCTTC. It encodes CATDRGRNEQFF.

The gene calls are TRBV7-6 and TRBJ2-1; D uncertain. V lost 1 base and J 10 bases, leaving 11 bases between the germline ends. The CDR3 runs to 13 residues. Germline V gene data show CDR1 as SGHVS and CDR2 as FNYEAQ. CDR3 residues: CASSLVWKAEQFF. CDR3 bases: TGTGCCAGCAGCTTAGTATGGAAAGCCGAGCAGTTCTTC.

The genes are TRBV4-1 and TRBJ2-1; 7 positions agree with TRBD2. J lost 4 bases, V lost 0 bases, and 12 bases had no gene match. The CDR3 runs 18 residues. Germline CDR1 reads MGHRA; CDR2 reads YSYEKL. In DNA form, the CDR3 reads TGCGCCAGCAGCCAAGATTCCGGGGGTAGCGGGCTTTACAATGAGCAGTTCTTC. Translated: CASSQDSGGSGLYNEQFF.

The rearrangement uses TRBV11-2 and TRBJ2-7, with 7 positions matching TRBD2. The CDR3 has 13 residues. The V and J ends lost 1 base and 7 bases, in that order; junction bases with no gene match: 4. From germline, CDR1 is SGHAT and CDR2 FQNNGV. In nucleotides, the CDR3 is TGTGCCAGCAGCTTAGCCCCCGGGAGGGAGCAGTACTTC. This sequence encodes CASSLAPGREQYF.